Below, 12 T cell receptor beta chains from the same sample are listed, as sequenced in a study of blood T cell repertoires in COVID-19. Assay used: immunoSEQ multiplex PCR; TCRdb lists only in-frame clones, some missing. Among over 40,000 clones listed, 90% were seen once. Sequences were obtained from peripheral blood. The receptors shown here come from a man between 65 and 85 years old with acute or convalescent COVID-19.

The rearrangement joins TRBV5-5 to TRBJ2-7; 7 bases line up with TRBD1. CDR3 size: 14 residues. V lost 3 bases, J lost 4 bases, and 7 bases stayed unmatched. Germline lookup yields CDR1 SGHKS and CDR2 YYEKEE (reference sequence). CDR3 nucleotides: TGTGCCAGCAGCTCCCGAGGGACAGCGTACGAGCAGTACTTC. Protein product: CASSSRGTAYEQYF.

The rearrangement links TRBV6-5 to TRBJ1-5; the D gene is possibly TRBD1 (6 bases). Germline V lookup: CDR1 MNHEY, CDR2 SVGAGI. The CDR3 spans 10 residues. Trimming shortened V by 8 bases and J by 15 bases, and 14 bases separated the two germline ends. This CDR3 reads CASRDGQLHF. As DNA, the CDR3 is TGTGCCAGCCGGGACGGACAGCTGCATTTT.

This chain connects TRBV5-1 to TRBJ1-2, with 11 bases that match TRBD1. There are 16 residues in the CDR3. With 4 bases clipped from V and 5 bases from J, the junction kept 10 bases outside the gene matches. Per the germline V gene, CDR1 is SGHRS and CDR2 is YFSETQ. The chain's CDR3 is CASSRTGQGASYGYTF. The CDR3 DNA reads as TGCGCCAGCAGCCGTACCGGACAGGGGGCTTCTTATGGCTACACCTTC.

There are a few counts of this clone. This rearrangement joins TRBV5-1 to TRBJ1-1; weak D call: TRBD1 (6 bases). Germline V gives CDR1 SGHRS, CDR2 YFSETQ. This CDR3 comprises 15 residues. V lost 3 bases, J lost 1 base, and 13 bases lay in between. The CDR3 DNA sequence: TGCGCCAGCAGCTCCGAGGACAGATGGAACACTGAAGCTTTCTTT. Its translation is CASSSEDRWNTEAFF.

The chain has TRBV10-3 and TRBJ1-1; 7 bases agree with TRBD1. This CDR3 is built from 15 residues. V lost 6 bases to trimming and J lost 1 base; unmatched junction nucleotides: 8. CDR1 ENHRY and CDR2 SYGVKD come from the germline V gene. CDR3 sequence reads: CAIREGTARNTEAFF. CDR3 nucleotide sequence: TGTGCCATCAGAGAAGGGACAGCGAGGAACACTGAAGCTTTCTTT.

The DNA of the CDR3 is TGCGCCAGCAGCTTGTGGCAGGGCGGTAGTGAGACCCAGTACTTC. As protein: CASSLWQGGSETQYF. The chain employs TRBV5-1 and TRBJ2-5; a weak D match, TRBD1 (5 bases). The CDR3 has 15 residues. V was clipped by 1 base and J by 5 bases, with 15 bases between them. The V gene's germline CDR1 is SGHRS and CDR2 YFSETQ.

The V gene is TRBV28, the J gene TRBJ2-7; TRBD2 matches at 8 bases. The germline gives CDR1 MDHEN, CDR2 SYDVKM. This CDR3 comprises 16 residues. Trimming took 6 bases from V and 0 from J; bases not matched to a gene: 10. The CDR3 here is CASSWLASGSSYEQYF. CDR3 in DNA: TGTGCCAGCAGCTGGTTAGCGAGCGGGAGCTCCTACGAGCAGTACTTC.

As DNA, the CDR3 is TGTGCCTGGAGTGTCAACGGGAACTCACCCCTCCACTTT. Translating gives CAWSVNGNSPLHF. The V call is TRBV30, the J call TRBJ1-6, with D uncertain. V gave up 0 bases and J gave up 10 bases, with 10 bases separating them. This CDR3 has 13 residues. Germline CDR1 reads GTSNPN; CDR2 reads SVGIG (reference sequence).

This sequence joins TRBV4-1 and TRBJ2-3; D possibly corresponds to TRBD2 (7 bases). This CDR3 contains 19 residues. V lost 1 base and J lost 5, with 25 bases in between. Germline CDR1 and CDR2: MGHRA and YSYEKL. The DNA for the CDR3 is TGCGCCAGCAGCCAAGGACCGGTTGGACGTGGGGGGGCTAAAGATACGCAGTATTTT. Translating it yields CASSQGPVGRGGAKDTQYF.

V and J are TRBV6-4 and TRBJ2-1; TRBD2 matches at 13 bases. This CDR3 has 15 amino acids. Germline-derived CDR1 and CDR2 are MRHNA and SNTAGT. V dropped 5 bases and J dropped 7; count of bases not matched to a gene: 5. The CDR3 sequence: CASSTTSGGANEQFF. As DNA, the CDR3 is TGTGCCAGCAGTACTACTAGCGGGGGGGCGAATGAGCAGTTCTTC.

The gene calls are TRBV2 and TRBJ1-2; D may be TRBD1 (5 bases). The V end was cut by 2 bases, the J end by 1 base, with 11 bases between. Germline-derived CDR1 and CDR2 are SNHLY and FYNNEI. The CDR3 spans 15 residues. The CDR3 here is CASSEHTGVNYGYTF. The DNA for the CDR3 is TGTGCCAGCAGTGAACATACAGGAGTTAACTATGGCTACACCTTC.

The rearrangement joins TRBV24-1 to TRBJ1-4; no clear D gene. In germline, CDR1 is KGHDR, CDR2 SFDVKD. The CDR3 contains 14 residues. V was trimmed by 4 bases and J by 0 bases, leaving 5 bases between them. CDR3 protein: CATSDRSTNEKLFF. In DNA form, the CDR3 reads TGTGCCACCAGTGACAGGTCAACTAATGAAAAACTGTTTTTT.